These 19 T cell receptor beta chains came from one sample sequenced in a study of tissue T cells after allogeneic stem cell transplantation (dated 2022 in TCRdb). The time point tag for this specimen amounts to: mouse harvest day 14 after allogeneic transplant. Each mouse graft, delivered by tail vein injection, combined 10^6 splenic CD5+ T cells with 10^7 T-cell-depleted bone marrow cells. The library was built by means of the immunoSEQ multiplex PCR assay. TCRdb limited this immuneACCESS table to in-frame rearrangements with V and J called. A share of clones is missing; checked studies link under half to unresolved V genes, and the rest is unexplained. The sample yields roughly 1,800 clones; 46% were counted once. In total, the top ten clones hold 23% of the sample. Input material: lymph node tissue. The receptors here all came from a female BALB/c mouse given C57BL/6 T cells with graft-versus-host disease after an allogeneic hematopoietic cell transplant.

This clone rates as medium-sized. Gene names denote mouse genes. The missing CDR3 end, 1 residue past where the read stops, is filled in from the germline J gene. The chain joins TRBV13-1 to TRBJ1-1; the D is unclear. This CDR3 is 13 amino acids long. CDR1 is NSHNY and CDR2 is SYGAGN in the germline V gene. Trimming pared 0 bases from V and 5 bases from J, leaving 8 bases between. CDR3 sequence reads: CASSDAAQTEVFF. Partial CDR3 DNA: TGTGCCAGCAGTGATGCAGCCCAGACAGAAGTCTTC.

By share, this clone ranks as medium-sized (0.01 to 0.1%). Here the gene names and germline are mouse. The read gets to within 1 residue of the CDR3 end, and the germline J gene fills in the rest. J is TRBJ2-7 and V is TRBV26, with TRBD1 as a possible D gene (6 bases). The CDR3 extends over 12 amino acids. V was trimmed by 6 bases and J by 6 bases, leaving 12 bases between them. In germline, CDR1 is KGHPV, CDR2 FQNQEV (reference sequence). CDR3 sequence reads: CASSPGRGEQYF. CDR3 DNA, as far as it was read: TGTGCCAGCAGCCCCGGCAGGGGTGAACAGTAC.

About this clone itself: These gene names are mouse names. The CDR3 is CASGKGRQDTQYF. CDR3 DNA (partial): TGTGCCAGCGGTAAGGGGAGGCAAGACACCCAGTAC. The rearrangement links TRBV13-2 to TRBJ2-5, with D tentatively TRBD1 (5 bases). The read halts 1 residue ahead of the CDR3 end, with the missing end drawn from the germline J gene. Germline V gives CDR1 NNHNN, CDR2 SYGAGS (reference sequence). CDR3 length equals 13 residues. The V end lost 4 bases, the J end lost 3 bases, and 9 bases lay between the germline ends.

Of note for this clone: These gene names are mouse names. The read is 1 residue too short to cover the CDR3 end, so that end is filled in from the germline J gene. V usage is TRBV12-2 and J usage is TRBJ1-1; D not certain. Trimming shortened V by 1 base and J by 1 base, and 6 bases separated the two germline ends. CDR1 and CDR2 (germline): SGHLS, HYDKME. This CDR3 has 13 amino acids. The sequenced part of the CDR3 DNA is TGTGCCAGCTCTCTTTTCATAAACACAGAAGTCTTC. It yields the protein CASSLFINTEVF. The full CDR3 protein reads CASSLFINTEVFF.

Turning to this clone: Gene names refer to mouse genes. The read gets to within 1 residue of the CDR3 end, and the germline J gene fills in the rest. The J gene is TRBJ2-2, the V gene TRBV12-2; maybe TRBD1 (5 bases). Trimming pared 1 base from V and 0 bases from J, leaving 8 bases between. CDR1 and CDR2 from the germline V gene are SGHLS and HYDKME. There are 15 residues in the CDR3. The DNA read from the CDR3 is TGTGCCAGCTCTCTTTCAGGGTCAAACACCGGGCAGCTCTAC. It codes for CASSLSGSNTGQLY. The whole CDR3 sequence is CASSLSGSNTGQLYF.

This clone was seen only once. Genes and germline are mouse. The CDR3 DNA, read in part, is TGTGCCAGCAGTCTGTCAGGGAAGAATAATTCGCCCCTCTAC. This sequence encodes CASSLSGKNNSPLY. The CDR3 as a whole reads CASSLSGKNNSPLYF. The chain uses TRBV26 and TRBJ1-6, with D unclear. The read stops 1 residue short of the end of the CDR3; the missing end is completed from the germline J gene. TRBJ1-6 is known as an ORF, though its function is uncertain. CDR3 length: 15 amino acids. Between the trimmed V and J ends, which lost 0 bases and 5 bases, there was a span of 8 bases. CDR1 KGHPV and CDR2 FQNQEV come from the germline V gene (reference sequence).

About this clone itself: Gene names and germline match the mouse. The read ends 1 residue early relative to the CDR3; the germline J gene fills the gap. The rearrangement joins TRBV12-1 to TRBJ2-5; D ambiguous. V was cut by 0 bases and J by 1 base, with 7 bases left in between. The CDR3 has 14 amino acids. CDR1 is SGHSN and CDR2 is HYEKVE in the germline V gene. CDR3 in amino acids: CASSLGWDQDTQYF. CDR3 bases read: TGTGCCAGCTCTCTCGGGTGGGACCAAGACACCCAGTAC.

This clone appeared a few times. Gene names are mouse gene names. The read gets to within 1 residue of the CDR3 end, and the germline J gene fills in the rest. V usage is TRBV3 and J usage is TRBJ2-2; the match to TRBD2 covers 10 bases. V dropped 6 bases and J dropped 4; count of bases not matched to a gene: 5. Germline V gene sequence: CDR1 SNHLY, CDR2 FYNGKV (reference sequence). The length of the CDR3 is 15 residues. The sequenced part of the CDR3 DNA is TGTGCCAGCAGACGACTGGGGGGAAGCACCGGGCAGCTCTAC. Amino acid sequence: CASRRLGGSTGQLY. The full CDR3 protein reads CASRRLGGSTGQLYF.

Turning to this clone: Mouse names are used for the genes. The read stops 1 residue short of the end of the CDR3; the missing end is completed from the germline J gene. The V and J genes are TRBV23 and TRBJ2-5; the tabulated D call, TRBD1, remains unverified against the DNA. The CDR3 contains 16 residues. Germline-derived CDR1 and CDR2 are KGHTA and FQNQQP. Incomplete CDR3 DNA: TGCTCCAGCAGTCAACAGGGGGCCGGGGTCCAAGACACCCAGTAC. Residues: CSSSQQGAGVQDTQY. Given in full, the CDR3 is CSSSQQGAGVQDTQYF. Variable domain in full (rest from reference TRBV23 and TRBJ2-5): DAAVTQKPRYLIKMKGQEAEMKCIPEKGHTAVFWYQQKQSKELKFLIYFQNQQPLDQIDMVKERFSAVCPSSSLCSLGIRTCEAEDSALYLCSSSQQGAGVQDTQYFGPGTRLLVL.

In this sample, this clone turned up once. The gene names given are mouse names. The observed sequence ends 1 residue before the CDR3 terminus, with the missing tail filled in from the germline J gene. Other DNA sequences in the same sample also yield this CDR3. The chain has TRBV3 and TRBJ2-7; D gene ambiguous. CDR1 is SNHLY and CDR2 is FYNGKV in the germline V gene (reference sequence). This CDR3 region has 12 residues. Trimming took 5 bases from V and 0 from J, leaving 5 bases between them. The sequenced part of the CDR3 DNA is TGTGCCAGCAGCCCTAGCTCCTATGAACAGTAC. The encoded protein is CASSPSSYEQY. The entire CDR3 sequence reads CASSPSSYEQYF.

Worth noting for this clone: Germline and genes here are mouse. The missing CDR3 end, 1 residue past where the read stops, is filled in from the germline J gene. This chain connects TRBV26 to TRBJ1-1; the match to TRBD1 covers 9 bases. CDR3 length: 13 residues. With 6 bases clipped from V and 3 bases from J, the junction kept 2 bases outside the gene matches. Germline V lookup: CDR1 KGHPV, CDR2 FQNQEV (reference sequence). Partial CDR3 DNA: TGTGCCAGCAGGGACAGGGGACACACAGAAGTCTTC. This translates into CASRDRGHTEVF. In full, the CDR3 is CASRDRGHTEVFF.

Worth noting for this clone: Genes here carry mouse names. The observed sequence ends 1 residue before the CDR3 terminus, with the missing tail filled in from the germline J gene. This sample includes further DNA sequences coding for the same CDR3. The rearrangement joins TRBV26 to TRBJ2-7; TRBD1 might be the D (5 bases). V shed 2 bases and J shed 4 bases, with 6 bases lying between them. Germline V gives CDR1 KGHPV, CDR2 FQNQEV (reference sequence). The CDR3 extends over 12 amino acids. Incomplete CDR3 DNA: TGTGCCAGCAGTCTGGACAGTTATGAACAGTAC. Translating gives CASSLDSYEQY. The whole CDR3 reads CASSLDSYEQYF.

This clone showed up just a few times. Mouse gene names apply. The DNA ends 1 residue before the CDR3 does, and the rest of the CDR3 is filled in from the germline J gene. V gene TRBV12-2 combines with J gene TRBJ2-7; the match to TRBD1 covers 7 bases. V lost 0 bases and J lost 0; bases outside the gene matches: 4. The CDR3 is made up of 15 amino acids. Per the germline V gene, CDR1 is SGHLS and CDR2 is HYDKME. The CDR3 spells CASSLSGTASYEQYF. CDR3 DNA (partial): TGTGCCAGCTCTCTCTCCGGGACAGCCTCCTATGAACAGTAC.

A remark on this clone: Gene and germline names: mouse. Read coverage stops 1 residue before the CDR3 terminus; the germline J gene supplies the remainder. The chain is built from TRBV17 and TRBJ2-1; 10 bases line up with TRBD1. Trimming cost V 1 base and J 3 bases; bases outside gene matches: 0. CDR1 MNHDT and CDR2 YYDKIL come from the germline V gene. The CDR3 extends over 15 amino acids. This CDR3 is CASSRGDRGYAEQFF. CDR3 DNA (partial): TGTGCTAGCAGTAGAGGGGACAGGGGCTATGCTGAGCAGTTC.

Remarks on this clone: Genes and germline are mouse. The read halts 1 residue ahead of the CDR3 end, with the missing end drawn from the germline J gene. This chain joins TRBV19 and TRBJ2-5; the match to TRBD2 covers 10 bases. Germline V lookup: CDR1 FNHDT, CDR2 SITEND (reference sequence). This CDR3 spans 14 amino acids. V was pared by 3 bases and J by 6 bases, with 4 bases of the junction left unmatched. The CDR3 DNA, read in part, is TGTGCCAGCAGTAACTGGGGGGGGAGGGACACCCAGTAC. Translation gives CASSNWGGRDTQY. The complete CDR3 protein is CASSNWGGRDTQYF.

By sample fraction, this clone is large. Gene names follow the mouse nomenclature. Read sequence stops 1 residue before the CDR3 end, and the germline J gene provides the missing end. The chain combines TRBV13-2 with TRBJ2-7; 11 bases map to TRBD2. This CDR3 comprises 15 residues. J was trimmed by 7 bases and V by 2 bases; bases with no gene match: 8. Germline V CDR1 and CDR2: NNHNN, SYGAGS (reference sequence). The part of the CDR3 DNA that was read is TGTGCCAGCGGTGAGAGAACTGGGGGGGCGCGGGAACAGTAC. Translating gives CASGERTGGAREQY. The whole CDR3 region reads CASGERTGGAREQYF.

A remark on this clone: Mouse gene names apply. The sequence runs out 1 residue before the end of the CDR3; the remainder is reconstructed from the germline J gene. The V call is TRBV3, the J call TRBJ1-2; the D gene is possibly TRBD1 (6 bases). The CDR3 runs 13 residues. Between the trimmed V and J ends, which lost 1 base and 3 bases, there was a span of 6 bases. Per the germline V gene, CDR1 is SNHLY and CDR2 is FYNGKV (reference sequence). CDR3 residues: CASSLDRDSDYTF. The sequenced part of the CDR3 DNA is TGTGCCAGCAGCTTAGACAGGGACTCCGACTACACC.

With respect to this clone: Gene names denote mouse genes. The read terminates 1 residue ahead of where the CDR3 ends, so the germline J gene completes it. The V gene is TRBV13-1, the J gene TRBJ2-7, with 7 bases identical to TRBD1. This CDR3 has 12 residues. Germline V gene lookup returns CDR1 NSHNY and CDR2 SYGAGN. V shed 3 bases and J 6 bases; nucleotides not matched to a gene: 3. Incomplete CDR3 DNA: TGTGCCAGCAGTGTGGGACAGTTTGAACAGTAC. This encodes CASSVGQFEQY. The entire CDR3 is CASSVGQFEQYF.

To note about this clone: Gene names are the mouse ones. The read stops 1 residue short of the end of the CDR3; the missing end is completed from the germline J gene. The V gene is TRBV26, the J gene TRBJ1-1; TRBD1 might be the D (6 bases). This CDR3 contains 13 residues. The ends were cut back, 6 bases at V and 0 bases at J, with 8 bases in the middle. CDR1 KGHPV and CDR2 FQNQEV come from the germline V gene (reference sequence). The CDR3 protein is CASRGQSNTEVFF. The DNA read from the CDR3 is TGTGCCAGCAGAGGACAGTCAAACACAGAAGTCTTC.